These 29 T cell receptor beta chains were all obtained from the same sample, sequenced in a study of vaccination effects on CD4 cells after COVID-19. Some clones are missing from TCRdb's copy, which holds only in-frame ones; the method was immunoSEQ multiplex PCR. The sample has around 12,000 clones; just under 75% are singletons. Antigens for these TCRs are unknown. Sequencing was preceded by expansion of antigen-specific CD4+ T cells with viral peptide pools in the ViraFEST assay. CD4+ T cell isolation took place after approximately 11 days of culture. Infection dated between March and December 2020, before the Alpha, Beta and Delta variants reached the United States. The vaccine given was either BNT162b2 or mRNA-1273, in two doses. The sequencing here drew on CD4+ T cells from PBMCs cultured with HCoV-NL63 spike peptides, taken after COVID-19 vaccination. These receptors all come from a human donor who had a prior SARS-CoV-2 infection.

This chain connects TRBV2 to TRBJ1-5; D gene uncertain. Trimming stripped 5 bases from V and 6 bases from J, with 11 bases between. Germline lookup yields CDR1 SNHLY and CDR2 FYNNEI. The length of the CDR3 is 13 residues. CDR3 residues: CASSLTNIQPQHF. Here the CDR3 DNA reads TGTGCCAGCAGTCTAACGAATATTCAGCCCCAGCATTTT.

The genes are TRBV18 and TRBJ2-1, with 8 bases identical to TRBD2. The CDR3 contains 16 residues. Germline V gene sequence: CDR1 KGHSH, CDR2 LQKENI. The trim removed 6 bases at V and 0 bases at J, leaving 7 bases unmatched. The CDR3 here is CASSPTGTSSYNEQFF. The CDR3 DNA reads TGTGCCAGCTCCCCGACCGGGACTAGCTCCTACAATGAGCAGTTCTTC.

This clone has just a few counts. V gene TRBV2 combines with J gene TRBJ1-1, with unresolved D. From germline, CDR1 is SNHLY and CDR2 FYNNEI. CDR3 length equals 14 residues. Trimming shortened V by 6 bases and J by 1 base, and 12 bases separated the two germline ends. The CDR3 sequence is CASSFGRRNTEAFF. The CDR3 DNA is TGTGCCAGCAGCTTCGGACGGCGGAACACTGAAGCTTTCTTT.

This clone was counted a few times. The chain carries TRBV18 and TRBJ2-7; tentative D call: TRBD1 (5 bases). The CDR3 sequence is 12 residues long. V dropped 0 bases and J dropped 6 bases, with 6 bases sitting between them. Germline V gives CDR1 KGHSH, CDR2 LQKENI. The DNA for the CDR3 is TGTGCCAGCTCACCACCAGGGGCCGAGCAGTACTTC. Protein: CASSPPGAEQYF.

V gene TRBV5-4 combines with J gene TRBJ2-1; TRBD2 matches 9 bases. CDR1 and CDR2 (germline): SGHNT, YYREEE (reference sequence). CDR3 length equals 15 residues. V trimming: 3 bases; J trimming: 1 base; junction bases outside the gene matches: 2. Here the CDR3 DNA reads TGTGCCAGCAGCTCGACTAGCGGATCCTACAATGAGCAGTTCTTC. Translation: CASSSTSGSYNEQFF.

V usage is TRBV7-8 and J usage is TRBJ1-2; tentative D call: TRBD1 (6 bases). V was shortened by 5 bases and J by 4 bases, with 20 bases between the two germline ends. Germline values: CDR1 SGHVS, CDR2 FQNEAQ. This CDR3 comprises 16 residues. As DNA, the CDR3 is TGTGCCAGCAGCCCTCAAATACCAGGGGTCGGCTATGGCTACACCTTC. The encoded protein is CASSPQIPGVGYGYTF.

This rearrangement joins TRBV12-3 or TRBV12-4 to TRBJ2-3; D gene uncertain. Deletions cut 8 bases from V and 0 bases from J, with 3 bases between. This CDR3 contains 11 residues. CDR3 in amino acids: CASGSTDTQYF. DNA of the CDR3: TGTGCCAGCGGAAGCACAGATACGCAGTATTTT.

CDR3 DNA sequence: TGTGCCAGTAGTATAGATCCAGCAGGGTCCGGGGAGCTGTTTTTT. It yields the protein CASSIDPAGSGELFF. This chain links TRBV19 with TRBJ2-2, with a possible D match to TRBD1 (5 bases). CDR3 length equals 15 residues. From germline, CDR1 is LNHDA and CDR2 SQIVND (reference sequence). V was pared by 0 bases and J by 6 bases, with 11 bases between.

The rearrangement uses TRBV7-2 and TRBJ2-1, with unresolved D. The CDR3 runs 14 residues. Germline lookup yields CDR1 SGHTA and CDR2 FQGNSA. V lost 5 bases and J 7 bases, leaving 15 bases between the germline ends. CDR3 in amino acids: CASSIGPQENEQFF. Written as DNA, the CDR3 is TGTGCCAGCAGCATCGGGCCCCAAGAAAATGAGCAGTTCTTC.

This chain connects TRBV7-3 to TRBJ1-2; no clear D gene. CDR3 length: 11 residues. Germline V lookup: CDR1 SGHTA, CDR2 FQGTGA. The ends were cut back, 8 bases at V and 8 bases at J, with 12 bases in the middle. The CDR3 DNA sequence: TGTGCCAGCGGCGACGAGACCGGCTACACCTTC. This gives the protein CASGDETGYTF.

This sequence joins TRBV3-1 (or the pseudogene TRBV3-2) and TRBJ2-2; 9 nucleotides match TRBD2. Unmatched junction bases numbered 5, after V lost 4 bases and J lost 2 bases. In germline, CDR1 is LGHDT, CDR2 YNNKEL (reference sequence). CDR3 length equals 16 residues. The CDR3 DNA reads TGTGCCAGCAGCCCGTTTCTAGCGGGAAACACCGGGGAGCTGTTTTTT. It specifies CASSPFLAGNTGELFF.

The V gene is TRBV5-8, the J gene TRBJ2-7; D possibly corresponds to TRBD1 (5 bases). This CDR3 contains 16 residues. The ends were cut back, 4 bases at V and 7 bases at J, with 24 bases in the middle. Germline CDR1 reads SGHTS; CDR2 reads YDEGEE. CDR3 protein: CASSGLVGLPHGEQYF. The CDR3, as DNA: TGTGCCAGCAGCGGGTTAGTGGGGCTTCCCCATGGGGAGCAGTACTTC.

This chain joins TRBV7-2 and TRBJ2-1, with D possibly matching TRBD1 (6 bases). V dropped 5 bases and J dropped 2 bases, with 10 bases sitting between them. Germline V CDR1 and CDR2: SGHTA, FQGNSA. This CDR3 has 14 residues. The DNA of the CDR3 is TGTGCCAGCAGCACAGGGATGACCTACAATGAGCAGTTCTTC. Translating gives CASSTGMTYNEQFF.

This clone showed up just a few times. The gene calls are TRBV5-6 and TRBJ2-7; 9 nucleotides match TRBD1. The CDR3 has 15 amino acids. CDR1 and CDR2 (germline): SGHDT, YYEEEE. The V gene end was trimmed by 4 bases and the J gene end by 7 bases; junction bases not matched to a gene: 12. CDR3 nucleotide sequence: TGTGCCAGCAGCCTACCCGGGACAGGGATACGGGAGCAGTACTTC. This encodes CASSLPGTGIREQYF.

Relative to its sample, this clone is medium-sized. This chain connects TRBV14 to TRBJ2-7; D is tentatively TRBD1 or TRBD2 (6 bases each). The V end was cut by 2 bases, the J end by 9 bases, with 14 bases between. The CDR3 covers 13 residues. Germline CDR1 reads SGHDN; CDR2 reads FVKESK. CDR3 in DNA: TGTGCCAGCAGCCAATCGGGGGCATTACGGCAGTACTTC. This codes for CASSQSGALRQYF.

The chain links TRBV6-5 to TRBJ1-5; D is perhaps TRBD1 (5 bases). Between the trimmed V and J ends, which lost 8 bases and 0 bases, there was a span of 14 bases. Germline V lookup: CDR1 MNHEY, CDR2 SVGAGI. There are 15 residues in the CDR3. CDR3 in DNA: TGTGCCAGCGGGGCGGGGGGAAATAGCAATCAGCCCCAGCATTTT. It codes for CASGAGGNSNQPQHF.

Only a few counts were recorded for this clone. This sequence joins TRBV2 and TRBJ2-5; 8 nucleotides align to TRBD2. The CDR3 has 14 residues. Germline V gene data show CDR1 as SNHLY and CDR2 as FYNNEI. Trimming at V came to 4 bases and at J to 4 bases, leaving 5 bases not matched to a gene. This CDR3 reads CASSGRSGGETQYF. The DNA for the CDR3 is TGTGCCAGCAGTGGTCGAAGCGGGGGAGAGACCCAGTACTTC. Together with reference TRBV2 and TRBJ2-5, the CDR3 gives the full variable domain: EPEVTQTPSHQVTQMGQEVILRCVPISNHLYFYWYRQILGQKVEFLVSFYNNEISEKSEIFDDQFSVERPDGSNFTLKIRSTKLEDSAMYFCASSGRSGGETQYFGPGTRLLVL.

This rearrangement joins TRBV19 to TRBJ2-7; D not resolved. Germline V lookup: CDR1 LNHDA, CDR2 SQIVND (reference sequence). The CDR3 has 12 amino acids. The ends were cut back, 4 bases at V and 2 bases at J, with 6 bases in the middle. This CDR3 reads CASSRYPYEQYF. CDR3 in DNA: TGTGCCAGTAGTAGGTACCCCTACGAGCAGTACTTC.

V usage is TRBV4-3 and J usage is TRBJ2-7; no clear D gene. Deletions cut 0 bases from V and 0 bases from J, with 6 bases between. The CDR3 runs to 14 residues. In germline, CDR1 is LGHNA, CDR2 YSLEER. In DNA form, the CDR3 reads TGCGCCAGCAGCCAAGAGGTGTACTCCTACGAGCAGTACTTC. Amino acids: CASSQEVYSYEQYF.

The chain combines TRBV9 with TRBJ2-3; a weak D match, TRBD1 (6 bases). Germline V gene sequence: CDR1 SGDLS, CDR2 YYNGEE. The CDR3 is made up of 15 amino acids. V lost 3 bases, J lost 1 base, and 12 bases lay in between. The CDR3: CASSGRGYGTDTQYF. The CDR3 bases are TGTGCCAGCAGCGGCAGGGGCTATGGCACAGATACGCAGTATTTT. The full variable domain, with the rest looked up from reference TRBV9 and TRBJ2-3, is DSGVTQTPKHLITATGQRVTLRCSPRSGDLSVYWYQQSLDQGLQFLIQYYNGEERAKGNILERFSAQQFPDLHSELNLSSLELGDSALYFCASSGRGYGTDTQYFGPGTRLTVL.

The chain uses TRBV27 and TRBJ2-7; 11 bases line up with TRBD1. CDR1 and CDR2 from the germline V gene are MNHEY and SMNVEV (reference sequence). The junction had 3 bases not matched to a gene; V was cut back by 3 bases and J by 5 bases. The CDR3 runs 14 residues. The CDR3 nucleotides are TGTGCCAGCAGTTTCGGGACAGGGGGGAACGAGCAGTACTTC. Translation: CASSFGTGGNEQYF.

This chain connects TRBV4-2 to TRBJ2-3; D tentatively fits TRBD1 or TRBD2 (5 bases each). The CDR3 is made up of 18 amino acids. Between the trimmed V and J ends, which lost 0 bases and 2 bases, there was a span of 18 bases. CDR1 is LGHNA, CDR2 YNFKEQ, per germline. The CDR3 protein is CASSQDTGFGATTDTQYF. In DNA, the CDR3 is TGTGCCAGCAGCCAAGACACCGGTTTCGGGGCCACCACAGATACGCAGTATTTT.

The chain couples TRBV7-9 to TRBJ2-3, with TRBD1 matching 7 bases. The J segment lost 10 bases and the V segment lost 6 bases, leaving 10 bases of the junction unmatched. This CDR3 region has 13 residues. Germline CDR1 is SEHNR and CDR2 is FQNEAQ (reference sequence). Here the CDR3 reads CASRPRQGPPQYF. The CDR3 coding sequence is TGTGCCAGCAGACCTAGACAGGGACCACCGCAGTATTTT.

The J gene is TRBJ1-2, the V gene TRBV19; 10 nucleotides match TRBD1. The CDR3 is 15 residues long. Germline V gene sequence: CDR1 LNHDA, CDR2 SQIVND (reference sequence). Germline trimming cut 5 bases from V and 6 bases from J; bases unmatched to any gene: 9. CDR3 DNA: TGTGCCAGTAGTCTTCTAGGGGGACAGGGGAATGGCTACACCTTC. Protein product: CASSLLGGQGNGYTF.

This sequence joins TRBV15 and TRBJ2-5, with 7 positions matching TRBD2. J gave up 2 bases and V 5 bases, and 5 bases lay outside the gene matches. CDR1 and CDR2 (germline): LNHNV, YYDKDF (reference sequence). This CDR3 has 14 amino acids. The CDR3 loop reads CATSGDYTQETQYF. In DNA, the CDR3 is TGTGCCACCAGCGGGGACTATACTCAAGAGACCCAGTACTTC.

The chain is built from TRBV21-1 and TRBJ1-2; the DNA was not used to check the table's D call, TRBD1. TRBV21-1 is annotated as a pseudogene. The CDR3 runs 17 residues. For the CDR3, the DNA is TGTGCCAGCAGCAAAGGAAGGGGCCCTCGAAACGTCCTTGGCTACACCTTC. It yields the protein CASSKGRGPRNVLGYTF.

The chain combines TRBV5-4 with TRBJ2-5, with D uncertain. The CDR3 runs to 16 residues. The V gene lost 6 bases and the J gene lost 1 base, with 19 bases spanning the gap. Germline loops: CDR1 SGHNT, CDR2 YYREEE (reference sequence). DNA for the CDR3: TGTGCCAGCAACGTAAATTTACAGTCGCTCCAAGAGACCCAGTACTTC. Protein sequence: CASNVNLQSLQETQYF.

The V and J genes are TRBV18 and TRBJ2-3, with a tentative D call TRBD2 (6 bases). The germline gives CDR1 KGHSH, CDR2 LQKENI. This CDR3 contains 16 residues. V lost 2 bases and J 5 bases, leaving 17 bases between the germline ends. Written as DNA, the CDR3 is TGTGCCAGCTCACCAAATTATAGCGGAGCCAGAGATACGCAGTATTTT. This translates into CASSPNYSGARDTQYF.

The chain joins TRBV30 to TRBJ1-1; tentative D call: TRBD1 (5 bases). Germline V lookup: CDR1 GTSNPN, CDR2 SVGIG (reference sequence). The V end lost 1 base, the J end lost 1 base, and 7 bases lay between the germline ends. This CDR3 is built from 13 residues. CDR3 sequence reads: CAWSAGTNTEAFF. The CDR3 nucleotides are TGTGCCTGGAGTGCCGGGACGAACACTGAAGCTTTCTTT.